This TCR beta chain appears in the sequencing data of a study of OX40 agonist ivuxolimab in advanced cancers. Across the study: At 0.01 to 10 mg/kg, ivuxolimab was administered intravenously to patients every 2 weeks. Whole-study findings and limits: Among the least clonally expanded were partial responders at 0.1-3.0 mg/kg.

As regards this clone: As yet, its antigen is unknown. Other DNA sequences in this sample translate to the same CDR3.

This CDR3 has 16 amino acids. V dropped 4 bases and J dropped 7 bases, with 25 bases sitting between them. Germline V gene sequence: CDR1 GTSNPN, CDR2 SVGIG (reference sequence). Produced via immunoSEQ multiplex PCR; TCRdb's table is partial and in-frame only. The sample records about 82,000 clones, roughly 85% being singletons. This material consisted of CD4+ or CD8+ T cells sorted from blood, taken in a trial of the OX40 agonist ivuxolimab. This clonotype originated in an adult with an advanced solid tumor such as melanoma, head and neck, liver or kidney cancer. The chain combines TRBV30 with TRBJ1-2; D uncertain. The CDR3 sequence is CAWTAVRGPSSGGYTF. The DNA for the CDR3 is TGTGCCTGGACAGCAGTGAGAGGGCCTTCTTCGGGTGGCTACACCTTC. Complete variable domain (other parts from reference TRBV30 and TRBJ1-2): SQTIHQWPATLVQPVGSPLSLECTVEGTSNPNLYWYRQAAGRGLQLLFYSVGIGQISSEVPQNLSASRPQDRQFILSSKKLLLSDSGFYLCAWTAVRGPSSGGYTFGSGTRLTVV.